Each of the 15 T cell receptor beta chains below was sequenced from the same sample in a study of early T cells in non-severe SARS-CoV-2 infection. TCRdb reanalysed the 5' RACE reads using MiXCR and keeps one entry per CDR3 protein. The data hold 60,000 to 65,000 distinct CDR3 sequences, with roughly 8.2% observed a single time. The sequenced sample was whole blood, obtained at baseline. The receptors derive from an adult who was a healthcare worker with PCR-confirmed SARS-CoV-2 infection or an uninfected control (not recorded which).

In this sample, this clonotype turned up a few times. This chain joins TRBV12-3 or TRBV12-4 and TRBJ2-5; D assignment may be TRBD1 or TRBD2 (6 bases each). Trimming took off 4 bases at V and 7 bases at J, with 16 bases between the two ends. CDR3 length equals 14 residues. CDR3 sequence (DNA): TGTGCCAGCAGTTCCGGGGGCGGTGCCGGGACCCAGTACTTC. Translated: CASSSGGGAGTQYF.

This clonotype was observed many times. The chain carries TRBV7-2 and TRBJ2-1; maybe TRBD2 (5 bases). In germline, CDR1 is SGHTA, CDR2 FQGNSA. V was pared by 1 base and J by 10 bases, with 11 bases between. This CDR3 spans 13 amino acids. The CDR3 is CASSLDFRGEQFF. CDR3 nucleotides: TGTGCCAGCAGCTTAGATTTTAGAGGGGAGCAGTTCTTC.

There are a few counts of this clonotype. The chain is built from TRBV6-2 or TRBV6-3 and TRBJ2-7, with 9 bases aligning to TRBD1. The germline V gene has CDR1 MNHEY and CDR2 SVGEGT. There are 15 residues in the CDR3. J lost 5 bases, V lost 6 bases, and 11 bases had no gene match. The CDR3 protein is CASSPSGQGFNEQYF. The DNA of the CDR3 is TGTGCCAGCAGCCCCTCCGGACAGGGGTTCAACGAGCAGTACTTC.

This clonotype appeared a few times. The junction differs from germline at one of its ends, possibly a read error. The CDR3 DNA reads TGTGCCAGCACTTTATCCGGGGAGCTGTTTTTT. This translates into CASTLSGELFF. The chain carries TRBV12-3 or TRBV12-4 and TRBJ2-2; D remains ambiguous. The CDR3 loop spans 11 amino acids.

This clonotype appeared many times. The chain has TRBV20-1 and TRBJ1-2; tentatively, D is TRBD1 (5 bases). The CDR3 covers 15 residues. V lost 4 bases, J lost 6 bases, and 21 bases lay in between. Germline V gene sequence: CDR1 DFQATT, CDR2 SNEGSKA (reference sequence). The CDR3 spells CSAIKARALADGYTF. Written as DNA, the CDR3 is TGCAGTGCTATAAAGGCCAGGGCCTTGGCGGATGGCTACACCTTC.

This clonotype has just a few counts. The chain has TRBV18 and TRBJ1-1, with TRBD1 identical over 7 bases. CDR1 is KGHSH, CDR2 LQKENI, per germline. There are 14 residues in the CDR3. The ends lost 3 bases at V and 3 bases at J; junction bases unmatched: 4. The CDR3 nucleotides read TGTGCCAGCTCACCCTTTGACAGGGACACTGAAGCTTTCTTT. Residues: CASSPFDRDTEAFF. The whole variable domain, remainder taken from reference TRBV18 and TRBJ1-1, is NAGVMQNPRHLVRRRGQEARLRCSPMKGHSHVYWYRQLPEEGLKFMVYLQKENIIDESGMPKERFSAEFPKEGPSILRIQQVVRGDSAAYFCASSPFDRDTEAFFGQGTRLTVV.

This clonotype was observed at least ten times. V is TRBV5-6 and J is TRBJ2-1; 10 positions match TRBD2. The CDR3 extends over 15 amino acids. The J segment lost 8 bases and the V segment lost 1 base, leaving 6 bases of the junction unmatched. Germline-derived CDR1 and CDR2 are SGHDT and YYEEEE. The CDR3: CASSLQLAGFHEQFF. CDR3 DNA: TGTGCCAGCAGCTTGCAACTAGCGGGATTTCATGAGCAGTTCTTC.

In this sample, this clonotype turned up a few times. The J gene is TRBJ2-7, the V gene TRBV20-1; TRBD2 agrees at 9 bases. V was clipped by 1 base and J by 4 bases; unmatched bases: 8. The CDR3 is 15 amino acids. Germline V lookup: CDR1 DFQATT, CDR2 SNEGSKA (reference sequence). DNA for the CDR3: TGCAGTGCTAGAGTTCTAGCGGGACTAGGTTACGAGCAGTACTTC. Residues: CSARVLAGLGYEQYF.

This clonotype was detected a few times. The chain carries TRBV20-1 and TRBJ2-1; no reliable D call. V was cut by 0 bases and J by 4 bases, with 22 bases left in between. Germline lookup yields CDR1 DFQATT and CDR2 SNEGSKA (reference sequence). The CDR3 totals 18 residues. CDR3 sequence reads: CSARDRDPKKVSYNEQFF. Here the CDR3 DNA reads TGCAGTGCTAGAGATAGGGATCCCAAAAAAGTGTCTTACAATGAGCAGTTCTTC.

This clonotype was observed a handful of times. The J gene is TRBJ2-3, the V gene TRBV5-1; no clear D gene. CDR3 length equals 14 residues. Trimming pared 1 base from V and 4 bases from J, leaving 10 bases between. CDR1 is SGHRS, CDR2 YFSETQ, per germline. This CDR3 reads CASSLLVSPDTQYF. The CDR3 bases are TGCGCCAGCAGCTTGCTCGTATCTCCAGATACGCAGTATTTT.

The chain combines TRBV6-2 or TRBV6-3 with TRBJ2-1; 13 positions agree with TRBD2. The V gene end was trimmed by 8 bases and the J gene end by 6 bases; junction bases not matched to a gene: 7. The CDR3 length is 15 residues. Looked up from germline, CDR1 is MNHEY and CDR2 is SVGEGT. DNA of the CDR3: TGTGCCAGCGAGAGGACTAGCGGGAGCTCCAATGAGCAGTTCTTC. As protein: CASERTSGSSNEQFF.

There are a few counts of this clonotype. This chain joins TRBV5-6 and TRBJ2-3, with 10 bases identical to TRBD1. This CDR3 has 17 amino acids. The V gene's germline CDR1 is SGHDT and CDR2 YYEEEE. After removal of 4 bases from V and 5 bases from J, the junction contained 13 bases not matched to a gene. CDR3 DNA sequence: TGTGCCAGCAGCCGGGACAGGGGATCGGTTCGGAGAGATACGCAGTATTTT. It yields the protein CASSRDRGSVRRDTQYF. Complete variable domain (other parts from reference TRBV5-6 and TRBJ2-3): DAGVTQSPTHLIKTRGQQVTLRCSPKSGHDTVSWYQQALGQGPQFIFQYYEEEERQRGNFPDRFSGHQFPNYSSELNVNALLLGDSALYLCASSRDRGSVRRDTQYFGPGTRLTVL.

This clonotype has just a few counts. The V and J genes are TRBV7-2 and TRBJ1-2; D unclear. Germline assignment: CDR1 SGHTA and CDR2 FQGNSA. The CDR3 sequence is 14 residues long. Trimming cost V 1 base and J 4 bases, with 10 bases left between them. CDR3 bases: TGTGCCAGCAGCTTAGAGCAGGATCGCTATGGCTACACCTTC. Translating it yields CASSLEQDRYGYTF. Variable domain in full (rest from reference TRBV7-2 and TRBJ1-2): GAGVSQSPSNKVTEKGKDVELRCDPISGHTALYWYRQSLGQGLEFLIYFQGNSAPDKSGLPSDRFSAERTGGSVSTLTIQRTQQEDSAVYLCASSLEQDRYGYTFGSGTRLTVV.

This clonotype was seen a handful of times. The V call is TRBV19, the J call TRBJ1-2; the D is unclear. This CDR3 has 13 amino acids. V was shortened by 3 bases and J by 8 bases, with 13 bases between the two germline ends. Germline values: CDR1 LNHDA, CDR2 SQIVND (reference sequence). The CDR3 loop reads CASSIVAAVGYTF. CDR3 coding DNA: TGTGCCAGTAGTATTGTGGCGGCCGTAGGCTACACCTTC.

This clonotype came up many times. The rearrangement links TRBV7-9 to TRBJ2-3; D possibly uses TRBD1 or TRBD2 (5 bases each). This CDR3 comprises 15 residues. Germline V lookup: CDR1 SEHNR, CDR2 FQNEAQ (reference sequence). V shed 1 base and J shed 4 bases, with 12 bases lying between them. This chain's CDR3 is CASSLGGVRADTQYF. Here the CDR3 DNA reads TGTGCCAGCAGCTTAGGAGGGGTACGCGCAGATACGCAGTATTTT. Drawing the rest from reference TRBV7-9 and TRBJ2-3, the complete variable domain is DTGVSQNPRHKITKRGQNVTFRCDPISEHNRLYWYRQTLGQGPEFLTYFQNEAQLEKSRLLSDRFSAERPKGSFSTLEIQRTEQGDSAMYLCASSLGGVRADTQYFGPGTRLTVL.